Presented here are 7 T cell receptor beta chains from one specimen sequenced in a study of shared clonotypes between healthy human individuals. The data were produced by immunoSEQ multiplex PCR, yet TCRdb's version contains in-frame clones alone and is incomplete. This table holds 550,000 to 700,000 clones, 55% to 85% found once. Input material: memory CD4+ T cells sorted from blood. Described subset: CD45RA-negative fraction. These receptors were collected from a woman aged 25 to 39 in good health.

The chain has TRBV2 and TRBJ1-4; tentative D call: TRBD1 (6 bases). This CDR3 is built from 12 residues. In germline, CDR1 is SNHLY, CDR2 FYNNEI. The V and J ends lost 6 bases and 10 bases respectively, with 12 bases between them. The CDR3 DNA sequence: TGTGCCAGCAGGGCAGGGGTGATAAAACTGTTTTTT. This sequence encodes CASRAGVIKLFF.

The chain joins TRBV25-1 to TRBJ2-5; TRBD2 matches 12 bases. The J call is doubtful: the DNA matches TRBJ2-7 better. The CDR3 is made up of 15 amino acids. Looked up from germline, CDR1 is MGHDK and CDR2 is SYGVNS. The CDR3 region has the DNA TGTGCCAGCAGCGGACTAGCGGGGAACCCCTACGAGCAGTACTTC. Its translation: CASSGLAGNPYEQYF.

This chain joins TRBV4-1 and TRBJ2-1; D is undetermined. The CDR3 runs to 13 residues. Germline V lookup: CDR1 MGHRA, CDR2 YSYEKL. Trimming removed 3 bases at V and 10 bases at J, with 13 bases between. The CDR3 loop reads CASSQPWVGEQFF. As DNA, the CDR3 is TGCGCCAGCAGCCAGCCGTGGGTAGGGGAGCAGTTCTTC.

J is TRBJ2-7 and V is TRBV6-5, with a possible D match to TRBD2 (6 bases). CDR1 is MNHEY, CDR2 SVGAGI, per germline. Trimming cost V 2 bases and J 4 bases, with 12 bases left between them. The CDR3 length is 14 residues. In DNA, the CDR3 is TGTGCCAGCAGTTACGGGCGGGACTTTTACGAGCAGTACTTC. Its protein product is CASSYGRDFYEQYF.

Comments on this clone: Other DNA sequences within the sample encode an identical CDR3. The J gene is TRBJ2-6, the V gene TRBV28; maybe TRBD1 (5 bases). Germline-derived CDR1 and CDR2 are MDHEN and SYDVKM. Between the trimmed V and J ends, which lost 5 bases and 2 bases, there was a span of 7 bases. This CDR3 is built from 14 residues. The CDR3 reads CASSLQAGANVLTF. CDR3 coding DNA: TGTGCCAGCAGTCTACAGGCTGGGGCCAACGTCCTGACTTTC. Based on the CDR3 plus reference TRBV28 and TRBJ2-6, the full variable domain is DVKVTQSSRYLVKRTGEKVFLECVQDMDHENMFWYRQDPGLGLRLIYFSYDVKMKEKGDIPEGYSVSREKKERFSLILESASTNQTSMYLCASSLQAGANVLTFGAGSRLTVL.

As for this clone: Other DNA variants within this sample encode the same CDR3. The chain recombines TRBV7-2 with TRBJ2-5, with 10 bases identical to TRBD1. Germline CDR1 reads SGHTA; CDR2 reads FQGNSA. The CDR3 has 15 amino acids. The V and J ends lost 5 bases and 4 bases, in that order; junction bases with no gene match: 7. CDR3 DNA sequence: TGTGCCAGCAGCCCCCGGACAGGGGGTCTAGAGACCCAGTACTTC. This sequence encodes CASSPRTGGLETQYF.

This sequence joins TRBV7-8 and TRBJ2-7; D is perhaps TRBD2 (6 bases). CDR3 length: 14 amino acids. Per germline, CDR1 SGHVS and CDR2 FQNEAQ. V dropped 5 bases and J dropped 0 bases, with 11 bases sitting between them. CDR3 coding DNA: TGTGCCAGCAGCCCTCTGCGGGGCTCCTACGAGCAGTACTTC. It yields the protein CASSPLRGSYEQYF. Supplemented by reference TRBV7-8 and TRBJ2-7, the full variable domain reads GAGVSQSPRYKVAKRGQDVALRCDPISGHVSLFWYQQALGQGPEFLTYFQNEAQLDKSGLPSDRFFAERPEGSVSTLKIQRTQQEDSAVYLCASSPLRGSYEQYFGPGTRLTVT.